This record covers a single T cell receptor beta chain. Its antigen is not known. These data are taken from a study of CXCR3-negative and CXCR3-positive naive CD8 T cells. Study-level results: Post-cryopreservation CXCR3 expression was partly diminished, and the bulk of assays employed fresh PBMCs. For naive cells, CXCR3-negative and CXCR3-positive subsets had similar TRBV-TRBJ usage; for memory cells, usage differed. Diversity was high in both naive subsets and much lower in memory cells.

This CDR3 is 13 amino acids long. Libraries were UMI-labeled 5' RACE TRB cDNA. TCRdb derives one entry per CDR3 protein from the 5' RACE reads, leaving out DNA. Found here are tens of thousands of distinct CDR3 sequences; the top ten clones hold more than 7%. The sequence was collected from a human donor in good health. Some clones in this sample may be carry-over from other donors' samples. This sequence joins TRBV12-3 or TRBV12-4 and TRBJ2-7; absent DNA, TCRdb's TRBD1 call cannot be checked. Sample: memory CD8+ T cells from blood. The CDR3 loop is CASSRGQSYEQYF.